What follows are 13 T cell receptor delta chains derived from one specimen sequenced in a study of γδ T cells in repeated Plasmodium falciparum infection (dated by TCRdb to the early 2020s). Vgamma9/Vdelta2+ and Vdelta2-negative gammadelta T cell populations were flow-sorted from peripheral blood mononuclear cells for bulk TCR repertoire analysis. The protocol used for the library was multiplex PCR. The instrument was an Illumina MiSeq. TCRdb called clones afresh from the public reads with CATT; identical DNA rows were later merged. This sample comprises about 48,000 delta-chain clones, 1.5% to 2% of them detected only once. The ten top clones hold roughly 9.2% of the sample. The sequencing input was gamma-delta T cells from blood. The origin of the receptors is a pool of human donors (malaria-infected and uninfected, not separated).

This clone occurred a few times. The TCRdb record carries a much larger clone's protein, which differs from this DNA's translation at residue 12; a read error is the likely cause, and the protein listed here is the DNA translation. Here the CDR3 DNA reads TGTGCTCTCGCCATTAGGTATAAGCGATCCACCGGTAAACTCATCTTT. Amino acid sequence: CALAIRYKRSTGKLIF. The rearrangement links TRDV1 to TRDJ1; D is ambiguous. This CDR3 has 16 residues. Germline lookup yields CDR1 TSWWSYY and CDR2 QGS.

Notes on this clone: The TCRdb protein, from a much larger clone, departs from this DNA's translation at residue 14, likely by read error; the protein shown derives from the DNA. Other nucleotide sequences in the sample specify the same CDR3. The rearrangement links TRDV1 to TRDJ1; TRDD3 aligns across 9 bases. The CDR3 is 19 amino acids. Per germline, CDR1 TSWWSYY and CDR2 QGS. The CDR3 DNA reads TGTGCTCTTGTCCCGACCCCCTCAGAGGGGATACGCGAGAGCCGGGAACTCATCTTC. Translated: CALVPTPSEGIRESRELIF.

Of note for this clone: TCRdb's protein for this DNA is that of a much larger clone and differs from the translation at residue 16, likely a read error; the protein shown is the DNA translation. The CDR3 region is CALGDGGAGGLKYTDRLIF. The CDR3 DNA sequence: TGTGCTCTTGGGGATGGAGGAGCTGGGGGACTCAAGTACACCGATAGACTCATCTTT. The chain carries TRDV1 and TRDJ1, with 8 positions matching TRDD3. The J gene was missing in TCRdb and was found by matching the end of the DNA to germline. This CDR3 is built from 19 residues. CDR1 and CDR2 from the germline V gene are TSWWSYY and QGS.

This clone was seen a handful of times. The protein given by TCRdb reflects a much larger clone and differs at residue 10 from this DNA's translation, likely from a read error; the protein shown is the DNA's translation. The J gene is TRDJ3, the V gene TRDV2; TRDD3 agrees at 9 bases. TCRdb leaves out the J gene; it was filled in here by matching the DNA to germline. The CDR3 is 17 amino acids. V lost 4 bases, J lost 5 bases, and 8 bases stayed unmatched. Germline V gene data show CDR1 as GEAIGNYY and CDR2 as EKD. The CDR3 region has the DNA TGTGCCTGTGATGGTACTGGGGGAACCCGGGACACCCGACAGATGTTTTTC. Its translation is CACDGTGGTRDTRQMFF.

This clone was observed a handful of times. TCRdb's listed protein matches a much larger clone and diverges from this DNA's translation at residue 17, likely through a read error; the protein shown comes from the DNA. The J segment was not called; the V segment is TRDV1; TRDD3, the table's D call, was not compared with the DNA. Germline V gene sequence: CDR1 TSWWSYY, CDR2 QGS. The CDR3 covers 18 residues. The CDR3 DNA reads as TGTGCTCTTCTCCACCTCCTTGGGCGTGGGGGATACCCTGATAAACTCACCTTT. Protein: CALLHLLGRGGYPDKLTF.

Comments on this clone: A far larger clone is off by one base, so a read error is likely. Other DNA sequences from this sample encode an identical CDR3 as well. V is TRDV2 and J is TRDJ1; TRDD3 agrees at 12 bases. TCRdb gives no J gene; it was assigned here by matching the DNA to germline. Germline CDR1 GEAIGNYY, CDR2 EKD. The CDR3 is made up of 19 amino acids. CDR3 coding DNA: TGTGCCTGTGACACTCTACGACTGGGGGATACAGGTCACACTGATAAACTCATCTTT. Translation gives CACDTLRLGDTGHTDKLIF.

Concerning this clone: The likely explanation is a read error, given a far larger clone one base away. The J gene is TRDJ1, the V gene TRDV1; 10 bases agree with TRDD3. As TCRdb names no J gene, one was assigned here on the basis of a DNA match to germline. The germline CDR1 and CDR2 sequences are TSWWSYY and QGS. The CDR3 covers 21 residues. This chain's CDR3 is CALGARSPVWGRELGDLKLIF. The CDR3 nucleotides read TGTGCTCTCGGGGCGCGTTCCCCTGTTTGGGGCAGGGAACTGGGGGATCTTAAACTCATCTTT.

Concerning this clone: A far bigger clonotype differs at one base, so this is likely a read error. Additional DNA sequences in this sample encode the identical CDR3. This rearrangement joins TRDV1 to TRDJ1; either TRDD2 or TRDD3 may supply D (6 bases each). The length of the CDR3 is 21 residues. The V and J ends lost 4 bases and 0 bases respectively, with 30 bases between them. The germline V gene has CDR1 TSWWSYY and CDR2 QGS. The CDR3 here is CALGVHPTQLCVGVNTDKLIF. CDR3 nucleotides: TGTGCTCTTGGGGTCCATCCTACCCAACTGTGCGTGGGGGTCAACACCGATAAACTCATCTTT.

This clone was detected a few times. TCRdb assigns this DNA the protein of a much larger clone, which departs from its translation at residue 3; this likely reflects a read error, and the protein shown comes from translating the DNA. The chain couples TRDV1 to TRDJ1, with 13 bases fitting TRDD3. TCRdb does not report a J gene; here it was assigned by matching the DNA to germline references. From germline, CDR1 is TSWWSYY and CDR2 QGS. The CDR3 has 22 residues. The CDR3 region has the DNA TGTGCTCCTGGGGAACTGGGATCAAGTCGTACTGGGGGATACGTCGACACCGATAAACTCATCTTT. Translating it yields CAPGELGSSRTGGYVDTDKLIF.

Of note for this clone: TCRdb's entry gives the protein of a much larger clone, which mismatches this DNA's translation at residue 7, likely from a read error; the protein reported here is translated from the DNA. The chain combines TRDV1 with TRDJ1, with TRDD3 matching 9 bases. Since TCRdb gives no J gene, matching the DNA to germline was used here to assign it. V shed 2 bases and J 0 bases; nucleotides not matched to a gene: 34. Germline CDR1 TSWWSYY, CDR2 QGS. The CDR3 is 26 amino acids. CDR3 protein: CALGEFGSYIWMASWGIGGYTDKLIF. The CDR3 bases are TGTGCTCTTGGGGAATTCGGTTCCTATATATGGATGGCTTCCTGGGGGATCGGGGGTTACACCGATAAACTCATCTTT.

This clone was seen a handful of times. This sequence is one base from a far larger clone and is likely a read error. The V and J genes are TRDV2 and TRDJ1; 8 bases match TRDD3. In the absence of a J gene in TCRdb, the DNA was matched to germline to assign it here. Germline loops: CDR1 GEAIGNYY, CDR2 EKD. This CDR3 has 23 amino acids. V lost 0 bases, J lost 8 bases, and 34 bases stayed unmatched. As DNA, the CDR3 is TGTGCCTGTGACACCGCCGGTCGGGCCAGGGTCTGGGGGACTCGACCCCTATCGCCCAAACTCATCTTT. Translated, it gives CACDTAGRARVWGTRPLSPKLIF.

On this clone itself: The protein given by TCRdb reflects a much larger clone and differs at residue 17 from this DNA's translation, likely from a read error; the protein shown is the DNA's translation. J is TRDJ1 and V is TRDV1; 13 positions match TRDD3. CDR3 length equals 23 residues. Germline loops: CDR1 TSWWSYY, CDR2 QGS. The V gene end was trimmed by 1 base and the J gene end by 0 bases; junction bases not matched to a gene: 20. In DNA, the CDR3 is TGTGCTCTTGGGGAACGACTCCTCCTACGGGGGTACTGGGGGATACGAGACACCGATAAACTCATCTTT. Translated, it gives CALGERLLLRGYWGIRDTDKLIF.

This clone was counted between two and nine times. This likely reflects a read error, since a far larger clone is one base away. This CDR3 is also generated by other DNA sequences in the sample. The J gene is TRDJ1, the V gene TRDV3, with TRDD3 matching over 7 bases. The CDR3 sequence is 14 residues long. Germline V gives CDR1 TVYSNPD, CDR2 GDNSRS (reference sequence). The V gene end was trimmed by 4 bases and the J gene end by 3 bases; junction bases not matched to a gene: 11. The CDR3 spells CAYRLGGRPDKLIF. CDR3 nucleotide sequence: TGTGCCTATCGCCTGGGGGGCCGACCCGATAAACTCATCTTT.